This T cell receptor (beta chain) was recovered during a study of blood T cell repertoires in COVID-19. Study as a whole: Researchers got acute and convalescent COVID-19 samples from the United States, Italy and Spain.

In the authors' methods: By means of reference gene primer amplification, nucleated cell counts were estimated. The method was immunoSEQ multiplex PCR; TCRdb's version includes in-frame clones alone and lacks a portion of them. For V, J and clone size, that table is used; D and trimming come from the DNA. The sample contains about 200,000 clones, roughly nine tenths of which appear only once. Unmatched junction bases numbered 3, after V lost 4 bases and J lost 0 bases. The CDR3 spans 15 residues. Germline lookup yields CDR1 LGHNA and CDR2 YSLEER. The clonotype comes from a woman aged 65 to 85 with acute or convalescent COVID-19. Source material: peripheral blood. The chain carries TRBV4-3 and TRBJ2-7; TRBD2 agrees at 10 bases. This CDR3 is CASSRTSGTSYEQYF. As DNA, the CDR3 is TGCGCCAGCAGCCGGACTAGCGGCACCTCCTACGAGCAGTACTTC.